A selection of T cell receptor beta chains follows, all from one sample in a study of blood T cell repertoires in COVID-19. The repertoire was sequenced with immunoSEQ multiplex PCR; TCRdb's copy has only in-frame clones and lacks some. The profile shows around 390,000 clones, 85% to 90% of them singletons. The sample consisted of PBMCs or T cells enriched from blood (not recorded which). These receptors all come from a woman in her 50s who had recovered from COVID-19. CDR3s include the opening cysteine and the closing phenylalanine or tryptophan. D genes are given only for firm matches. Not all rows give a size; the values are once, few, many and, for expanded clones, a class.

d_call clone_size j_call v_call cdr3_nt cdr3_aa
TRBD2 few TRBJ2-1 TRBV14 TGTGCCAGCAGCCAGTTATGGGAGGGGAACAATGAGCAGTTCTTC CASSQLWEGNNEQFF
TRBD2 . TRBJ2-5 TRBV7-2 TGTGCCAGCAGCACCGGGACTAGCGGGGGGGCCTGGGAGACCCAGTACTTC CASSTGTSGGAWETQYF
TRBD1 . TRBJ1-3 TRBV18 TGTGCCAGCTCAACGCCGGGACAGATCTCTGGAAACACCATATATTTT CASSTPGQISGNTIYF
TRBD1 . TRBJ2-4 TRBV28 TGTGCCAGCAGTGTAGGGGACAGGGGGAACATTCAGTACTTC CASSVGDRGNIQYF
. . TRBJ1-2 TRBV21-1 . CASSKEWGQGTILNYGYTF
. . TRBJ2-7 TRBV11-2 TGTGCCAGCAGCTACGGGGGAATTGGCTACGAGCAGTACTTC CASSYGGIGYEQYF
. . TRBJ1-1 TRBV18 TGTGCCAGCTCCCATTCAGAGAACACTGAAGCTTTCTTT CASSHSENTEAFF
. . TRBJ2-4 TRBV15 TGTGCCACCAGCATGGCAGCCAAAAACATTCAGTACTTC CATSMAAKNIQYF
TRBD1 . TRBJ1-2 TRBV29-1 TGCAGCGTTTGGGTACTGGGACAGGCTAAACTCGGGGGCTACACCTTC CSVWVLGQAKLGGYTF
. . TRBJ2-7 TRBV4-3 TGCGCCAGCAGCCAAGATCAGGCCCACGAGCAGTACTTC CASSQDQAHEQYF
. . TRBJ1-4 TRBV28 TGTGCCAGCAGTCCGGGATCGGCGGGTGAAAAACTGTTTTTT CASSPGSAGEKLFF
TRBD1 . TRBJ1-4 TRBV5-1 TGCGCCAGCAGCAACCGGGACAGGGAAGAAAAACTGTTTTTT CASSNRDREEKLFF
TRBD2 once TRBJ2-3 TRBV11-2 TGTGCCAGCAGCTTAATTTGGGGGGGAGGAACAGATACGCAGTATTTT CASSLIWGGGTDTQYF
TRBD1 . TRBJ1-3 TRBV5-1 TGCGCCAGCAGCTTGGGTCCGACAGGGGGCGCTGGAAACACCATATATTTT CASSLGPTGGAGNTIYF
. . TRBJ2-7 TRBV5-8 TGTGCCAGCACCCCCGAAGGGGGACACTTGGAGCAGTACTTC CASTPEGGHLEQYF
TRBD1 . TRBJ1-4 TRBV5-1 TGCGCCAGCAGCTTAGGACCCACAGGGGCGGGTGAAAAACTGTTTTTT CASSLGPTGAGEKLFF
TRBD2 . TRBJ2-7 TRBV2 TGTGCCAGCACCGGCTTAGCGGGATCAGGCGAGCAGTACTTC CASTGLAGSGEQYF
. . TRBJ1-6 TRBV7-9 TGTGCCAGCCTAACCCCGCAGGGAATCACCTATAATTCACCCCTCCACTTT CASLTPQGITYNSPLHF
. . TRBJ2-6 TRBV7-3 TGTGCCAGCAGCTTAACTAGCTATGGGGCCAACGTCCTGACTTTC CASSLTSYGANVLTF
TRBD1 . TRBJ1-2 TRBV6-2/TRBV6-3 TGTGCCAGCAGCGATACAGGGGACAGCTATGGCTACACCTTC CASSDTGDSYGYTF
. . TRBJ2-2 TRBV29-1 TGCAGCGTTCGGCAGGGGAACACCGGGGAGCTGTTTTTT CSVRQGNTGELFF
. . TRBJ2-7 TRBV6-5 TGTGCCAGCAGTTACGCAGGACACTACGAGCAGTACTTC CASSYAGHYEQYF
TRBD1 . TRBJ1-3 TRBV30 TGTGCCTGGAGTGTTTTTGGGACAGGGCATTTT CAWSVFGTGHF
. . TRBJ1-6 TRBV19 TGTGCCAGTAGATTTCGCCCCGCGGGGAATTCACCCCTCCACTTT CASRFRPAGNSPLHF
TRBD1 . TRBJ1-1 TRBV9 TGTGCCAGCAGCGTATATCCCACCGCTACAGGGGAAGACACTGAAGCTTTCTTT CASSVYPTATGEDTEAFF
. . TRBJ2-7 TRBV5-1 TGCGCCAGCAGCTCCGAGGTTTCCGTCGAGCAGTACTTC CASSSEVSVEQYF
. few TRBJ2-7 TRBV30 TGTGCCTGGAATCCGGACGTTGGGGGGTACGAGCAGTACTTC CAWNPDVGGYEQYF
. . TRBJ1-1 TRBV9 TGTGCCAGCAGCGCCTCTCCGGGACAAATGAACACTGAAGCTTTCTTT CASSASPGQMNTEAFF
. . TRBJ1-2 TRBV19 TGTGCCAGTAGTATAGACAGAGCGGATGGCTACACCTTC CASSIDRADGYTF
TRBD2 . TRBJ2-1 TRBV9 TGTGCCAGCAGCCGCGGGGGGAGCTCCTACAATGAGCAGTTCTTC CASSRGGSSYNEQFF
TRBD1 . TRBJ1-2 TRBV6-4 TGTGCCAGCAGTACAGGACAGGGTGAGGGATATGGCTACACCTTC CASSTGQGEGYGYTF
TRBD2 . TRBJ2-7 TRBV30 TGTGCCTGGAGCCCTGGCGGGAGCCTCTACGAGCAGTACTTC CAWSPGGSLYEQYF
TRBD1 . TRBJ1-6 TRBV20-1 TGCAGTGCTAGTACGCTACAGGGGGCTGAATCACCCCTCCACTTT CSASTLQGAESPLHF
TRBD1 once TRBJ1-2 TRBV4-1 TGCGCCAGCAGCCAAGATCCAGGGGGAGGCTATGGCTACACCTTC CASSQDPGGGYGYTF
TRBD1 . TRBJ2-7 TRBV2 TGTGCCAGCAATCTGGGACAGGGCTACGAGCAGTACTTC CASNLGQGYEQYF
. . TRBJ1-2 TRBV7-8 TGTGCCAGCAGCTTAGGAGGGAATGGCTACACCTTC CASSLGGNGYTF
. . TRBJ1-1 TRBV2 TGTGCCAGCACGAGTGAGGGTAGCATTACTGAAGCTTTCTTT CASTSEGSITEAFF
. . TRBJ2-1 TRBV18 TGTGCCAGCTCACCCGGACAGATAAATGAGCAGTTCTTC CASSPGQINEQFF
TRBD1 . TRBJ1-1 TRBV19 TGTGCCAGTAGTAGACACGGGACAGGGAGGAACACTGAAGCTTTCTTT CASSRHGTGRNTEAFF
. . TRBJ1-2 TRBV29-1 TGCAGCGTTGATAGCATACGGGGCTACACCTTC CSVDSIRGYTF
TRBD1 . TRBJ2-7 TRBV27 TGTGCCAGCAGGTGGACAGGCTCCTACGAGCAGTACTTC CASRWTGSYEQYF
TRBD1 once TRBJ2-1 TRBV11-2 TGTGCCAGCAGCCTACCCGCCGGGACAGGGTGGGACAATGAGCAGTTCTTC CASSLPAGTGWDNEQFF
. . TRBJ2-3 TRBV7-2 TGTGCCAGCAGCTTAGGTGCGGGACGGGGAGATACGCAGTATTTT CASSLGAGRGDTQYF
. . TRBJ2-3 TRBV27 TGTGCCAGCGGCCCTCGAGATACGCAGTATTTT CASGPRDTQYF
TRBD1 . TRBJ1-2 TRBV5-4 TGTGCCAGCAGCTTGCCGACAGGGAACTATGGCTACACCTTC CASSLPTGNYGYTF
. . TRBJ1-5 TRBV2 TGTGCCAGCAGTGAAGCGCTTGGGCATCAGCCCCAGCATTTT CASSEALGHQPQHF
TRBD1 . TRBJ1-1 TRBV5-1 TGCGCCAGCAGCTCCGGGACAGGGGCGGGCACTGAAGCTTTCTTT CASSSGTGAGTEAFF
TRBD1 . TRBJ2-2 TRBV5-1 TGCGCCAGCAGCTTGGAGTTAGGACAGGGTCACAACGCCGGGGAGCTGTTTTTT CASSLELGQGHNAGELFF